Below are 22 T cell receptor beta chains sequenced from a single sample in a study of cytomegalovirus exposure and HLA in healthy donors. Researchers ran the PCR with 60 Vbeta and 13 Jbeta primers. TCRdb's table, derived via immunoSEQ multiplex PCR, lists solely in-frame clones and lacks some. The repertoire holds tens of thousands of clones, with roughly four fifths as singletons. The material sequenced was PBMCs. The receptors here all came from a woman in her 30s in good health and CMV-seropositive.

CDR3 loop: CASRWTANYGYTF. The CDR3 DNA reads as TGCGCCAGCAGATGGACAGCTAACTATGGCTACACCTTC. The chain couples TRBV5-1 to TRBJ1-2, with D maybe TRBD1 (6 bases). Trimming removed 5 bases at V and 0 bases at J, with 8 bases between. The CDR3 runs to 13 residues. Germline V gene data show CDR1 as SGHRS and CDR2 as YFSETQ. The full variable domain, rest sourced from reference TRBV5-1 and TRBJ1-2, is KAGVTQTPRYLIKTRGQQVTLSCSPISGHRSVSWYQQTPGQGLQFLFEYFSETQRNKGNFPGRFSGRQFSNSRSEMNVSTLELGDSALYLCASRWTANYGYTFGSGTRLTVV.

This clone has just one count. V and J are TRBV28 and TRBJ1-2, with 9 bases matching TRBD1. Looked up from germline, CDR1 is MDHEN and CDR2 is SYDVKM. Trimming removed 4 bases from V and 8 bases from J; junction bases left unmatched: 8. There are 14 residues in the CDR3. The CDR3 nucleotides are TGTGCCAGCAGTTCCCCGGACAGGGGACGCGGCTACACCTTC. It translates to CASSSPDRGRGYTF.

Only a few counts were recorded for this clone. V is TRBV5-6 and J is TRBJ2-1; perhaps TRBD2 as D (7 bases). The germline CDR1 and CDR2 sequences are SGHDT and YYEEEE. Trimming stripped 5 bases from V and 8 bases from J, with 20 bases between. The CDR3 is 15 amino acids. The CDR3 DNA sequence: TGTGCCAGCAGTCCCCATAGGCGGGGGCAGTATGAGCAGTTCTTC. This translates into CASSPHRRGQYEQFF. Variable domain in full (rest from reference TRBV5-6 and TRBJ2-1): DAGVTQSPTHLIKTRGQQVTLRCSPKSGHDTVSWYQQALGQGPQFIFQYYEEEERQRGNFPDRFSGHQFPNYSSELNVNALLLGDSALYLCASSPHRRGQYEQFFGPGTRLTVL.

The V and J genes are TRBV15 and TRBJ1-2; D may be TRBD1 (6 bases). Germline V gene data show CDR1 as LNHNV and CDR2 as YYDKDF (reference sequence). Trimming shortened V by 1 base and J by 3 bases, and 12 bases separated the two germline ends. The CDR3 has 15 amino acids. CDR3 sequence reads: CATSRATGPYYGYTF. In DNA, the CDR3 is TGTGCCACCAGCAGAGCCACAGGGCCCTACTATGGCTACACCTTC.

This CDR3 is CASSLRVSDTQYF. CDR3 sequence (DNA): TGCGCCAGCAGCCTACGGGTTTCAGATACGCAGTATTTT. This chain links TRBV4-3 with TRBJ2-3, with D hard to call. The V gene lost 4 bases and the J gene lost 4 bases, with 9 bases spanning the gap. The CDR3 totals 13 residues. Germline-derived CDR1 and CDR2 are LGHNA and YSLEER.

The chain uses TRBV30 and TRBJ2-3, with D maybe TRBD1 (5 bases). The CDR3 length is 11 residues. V was shortened by 4 bases and J by 4 bases, with 6 bases between the two germline ends. Germline lookup yields CDR1 GTSNPN and CDR2 SVGIG (reference sequence). The DNA for the CDR3 is TGTGCCTGGACCAGGGCAGATACGCAGTATTTT. Its protein is CAWTRADTQYF.

V is TRBV6-5 and J is TRBJ1-2; 7 nucleotides agree with TRBD1. Germline V gene lookup returns CDR1 MNHEY and CDR2 SVGAGI. The CDR3 extends over 14 amino acids. V shed 0 bases, J shed 9 bases, and the junction held 7 bases outside the gene matches. CDR3 sequence reads: CASSYSRDRNRYTF. CDR3 sequence (DNA): TGTGCCAGCAGTTACTCGAGGGACAGAAACCGCTACACCTTC.

This sequence joins TRBV28 and TRBJ2-5, with D unclear. CDR3 length: 13 amino acids. Per the germline V gene, CDR1 is MDHEN and CDR2 is SYDVKM. Here the CDR3 DNA reads TGTGGGGCGTCCACCAGTCGGTGGGAGACCCAGTACTTC. It encodes CGASTSRWETQYF.

J is TRBJ2-7 and V is TRBV29-1; 9 bases match TRBD1. Looked up from germline, CDR1 is SQVTM and CDR2 is ANQGSEA. The CDR3 spans 13 residues. Trimming took 1 base from V and 8 from J; bases not matched to a gene: 6. CDR3 amino acids: CSVEGTGEVKQYF. The CDR3 region has the DNA TGCAGCGTTGAAGGGACAGGGGAGGTTAAGCAGTACTTC.

The sample holds one count of this clone. The rearrangement links TRBV6-5 to TRBJ1-5; D gene ambiguous. In germline, CDR1 is MNHEY, CDR2 SVGAGI. This CDR3 has 13 amino acids. V dropped 3 bases and J dropped 9 bases, with 12 bases sitting between them. CDR3: CASSYRSGGPQHF. The CDR3 nucleotides are TGTGCCAGCAGTTATAGGTCCGGCGGGCCCCAGCATTTT.

The chain has TRBV10-3 and TRBJ1-5; D gene uncertain. Germline V gene lookup returns CDR1 ENHRY and CDR2 SYGVKD. Trimming shortened V by 5 bases and J by 4 bases, and 6 bases separated the two germline ends. CDR3 length: 12 residues. CDR3: CAISSGNQPQHF. Written as DNA, the CDR3 is TGTGCCATCAGTTCGGGGAATCAGCCCCAGCATTTT.

The rearrangement joins TRBV28 to TRBJ2-5; maybe TRBD1 (5 bases). The CDR3 length is 13 residues. Between the trimmed V and J ends, which lost 8 bases and 2 bases, there was a span of 12 bases. In germline, CDR1 is MDHEN, CDR2 SYDVKM. The CDR3 sequence is CASRKGAQETQYF. CDR3 DNA sequence: TGTGCCAGCCGCAAAGGGGCGCAAGAGACCCAGTACTTC. Supplemented by reference TRBV28 and TRBJ2-5, the full variable domain reads DVKVTQSSRYLVKRTGEKVFLECVQDMDHENMFWYRQDPGLGLRLIYFSYDVKMKEKGDIPEGYSVSREKKERFSLILESASTNQTSMYLCASRKGAQETQYFGPGTRLLVL.

This clone has a handful of counts. V gene TRBV30 combines with J gene TRBJ1-5; D possibly corresponds to TRBD1 (5 bases). V was clipped by 4 bases and J by 2 bases, with 33 bases between them. In germline, CDR1 is GTSNPN, CDR2 SVGIG (reference sequence). The CDR3 is 21 amino acids. Written as DNA, the CDR3 is TGTGCCTGGAAGGGCGCAGGTTCGGCGGCGGGACCAAGATTACGCAATCAGCCCCAGCATTTT. Translated, it gives CAWKGAGSAAGPRLRNQPQHF.

This clone occurred once. The chain uses TRBV25-1 and TRBJ2-7; the D gene is possibly TRBD1 (5 bases). The CDR3 extends over 13 amino acids. Looked up from germline, CDR1 is MGHDK and CDR2 is SYGVNS. The ends were cut back, 5 bases at V and 6 bases at J, with 14 bases in the middle. For the CDR3, the DNA is TGTGCCAGCAGTTATACCCCTACAGGCGAGCAGTACTTC. Protein product: CASSYTPTGEQYF.

The chain joins TRBV2 to TRBJ2-7; D unresolved. CDR1 is SNHLY and CDR2 is FYNNEI in the germline V gene. The CDR3 totals 13 residues. Trimming removed 3 bases at V and 5 bases at J, with 11 bases between. CDR3 nucleotides: TGTGCCAGCAGTGACGGTACGGTCCACGAGCAGTACTTC. Its protein is CASSDGTVHEQYF.

The chain couples TRBV28 to TRBJ1-1; D might be TRBD1 (5 bases). The length of the CDR3 is 12 residues. CDR1 is MDHEN, CDR2 SYDVKM, per germline. Trimming took off 4 bases at V and 4 bases at J, with 7 bases between the two ends. For the CDR3, the DNA is TGTGCCAGCAGTTCAGGGTCCACTGAAGCTTTCTTT. It is translated as CASSSGSTEAFF.

The table lists this clone with a few counts. The chain joins TRBV18 to TRBJ1-3; D may be TRBD1 (5 bases). This CDR3 region has 14 residues. V shed 6 bases and J shed 0 bases, with 9 bases lying between them. CDR1 is KGHSH, CDR2 LQKENI, per germline. As DNA, the CDR3 is TGTGCCAGCTCCCCGACAGACTCTGGAAACACCATATATTTT. Its protein product is CASSPTDSGNTIYF.

This CDR3 is CASSRDTNYEQYF. In DNA form, the CDR3 reads TGTGCCAGCAGCCGGGACACTAACTACGAGCAGTACTTC. The chain uses TRBV6-1 and TRBJ2-7, with D possibly matching TRBD1 (6 bases). Germline lookup yields CDR1 MNHNS and CDR2 SASEGT. The CDR3 spans 13 residues. V shed 6 bases and J shed 3 bases, with 12 bases lying between them.

This chain connects TRBV2 to TRBJ1-1; tentatively, D is TRBD1 (6 bases). Germline V gives CDR1 SNHLY, CDR2 FYNNEI. CDR3 length equals 13 residues. With 7 bases removed from V and 7 bases from J, the gap between germline ends came to 16 bases. CDR3 nucleotide sequence: TGTGCCAGCAATTTTGGGCAGGGGATTGAAGCTTTCTTT. Translating gives CASNFGQGIEAFF.

The chain combines TRBV7-9 with TRBJ2-1; 9 positions match TRBD2. Germline CDR1 and CDR2: SEHNR and FQNEAQ (reference sequence). V lost 4 bases and J lost 10; bases outside the gene matches: 8. The CDR3 has 14 amino acids. The CDR3 sequence: CASSSRTSVGEQFF. The CDR3 DNA reads TGTGCCAGCAGCTCCAGGACTAGCGTTGGGGAGCAGTTCTTC.

The gene calls are TRBV7-2 and TRBJ1-5; no firm D call. Germline CDR1 reads SGHTA; CDR2 reads FQGNSA. The germline V and J ends were trimmed by 3 bases and 4 bases, with 10 bases remaining between them. This CDR3 is built from 14 residues. The DNA of the CDR3 is TGTGCCAGCAGCTTGAACCCCCTAAATCAGCCCCAGCATTTT. This sequence encodes CASSLNPLNQPQHF. Complete variable domain (other parts from reference TRBV7-2 and TRBJ1-5): GAGVSQSPSNKVTEKGKDVELRCDPISGHTALYWYRQSLGQGLEFLIYFQGNSAPDKSGLPSDRFSAERTGGSVSTLTIQRTQQEDSAVYLCASSLNPLNQPQHFGDGTRLSIL.

This clone was recorded a few times. V and J are TRBV27 and TRBJ1-2; maybe TRBD1 (5 bases). With 3 bases removed from V and 7 bases from J, the gap between germline ends came to 6 bases. This CDR3 is 11 amino acids long. Per the germline V gene, CDR1 is MNHEY and CDR2 is SMNVEV (reference sequence). This CDR3 is CASSFGGGYTF. In DNA form, the CDR3 reads TGTGCCAGCAGTTTCGGGGGTGGCTACACCTTC.